Below, 2 T cell receptor beta chains from the same sample are listed, as sequenced in a study of T-cell reconstitution after alpha-beta-depleted transplantation in children. The TCRbeta library incorporated unique molecular identifiers. TCRdb redid the calling of the PCR reads with MiXCR, one entry per CDR3 protein. The sample has hundreds of thousands of distinct CDR3 sequences; about an eighth are singletons. The specimen comprised PBMCs, sampled before TCRalphabeta/CD19-depleted stem cell transplant. These receptors were obtained from a girl aged 2-10 years with congenital amegakaryocytic thrombocytopenia, due to receive a stem cell transplant.

This clonotype is a singleton in its sample. The chain joins TRBV14 to TRBJ2-5; a weak D match, TRBD1 (6 bases). Deletions cut 0 bases from V and 5 bases from J, with 13 bases between. This CDR3 has 15 amino acids. The germline V gene encodes CDR1 SGHDN and CDR2 FVKESK. The CDR3: CASSQDWTEPETQYF. The CDR3 nucleotides are TGTGCCAGCAGCCAAGATTGGACAGAACCCGAGACCCAGTACTTC.

This clonotype has just a few counts. The V call is TRBV20-1, the J call TRBJ2-3; D is uncertain. The CDR3 is made up of 14 amino acids. CDR1 and CDR2 from the germline V gene are DFQATT and SNEGSKA (reference sequence). Trimming stripped 1 base from V and 0 bases from J, with 8 bases between. The CDR3 DNA follows: TGCAGTGCTAGAGGGCACATTAGCACAGATACGCAGTATTTT. Protein product: CSARGHISTDTQYF.